The TCR beta chain described here comes from a study of molecular identifiers for immune sequencing clone quantification. About the research overall: RNA from roughly 20,000 or 100,000 naive CD8 cells was split five ways in replicates, with four sequenced.

TCRdb fed the PCR reads into MiXCR, producing one record per CDR3 protein. Of roughly 320,000 distinct CDR3 sequences detected, about 21% appear once; the ten largest clones hold approximately 0.84%. This clonotype was counted ten times or more. Antigen unknown. V was shortened by 6 bases and J by 7 bases, with 12 bases between the two germline ends. CDR1 and CDR2 from the germline V gene are MNHEY and SVGAGI. CDR3 length: 13 amino acids. Study outcomes and limitations: Molecules of identical TCR sharing a barcode could underestimate highly expanded clone sizes.

Sorted inputs of roughly 17,000 to 1,000,000 cells, with 10%, 30% or 50% RNA, yielded naive CD8 libraries. The authors sorted naive CD8 T cells as CD8+CD4-CCR7+CD45RA+. Sequences were obtained from naive CD8+ T cells from blood, with Jurkat cell RNA spiked in. Subset described: FACS-sorted CD8+CD4-CCR7+CD45RA+ naive T cells. The sequence was obtained from a human donor in good health. Some libraries in this study had Jurkat cell RNA spiked in. The chain couples TRBV6-5 to TRBJ1-4; D ambiguous. Written as DNA, the CDR3 is TGTGCCAGCAGACCAGAGGGCGTTGAAAAACTGTTTTTT. Encoded protein: CASRPEGVEKLFF.